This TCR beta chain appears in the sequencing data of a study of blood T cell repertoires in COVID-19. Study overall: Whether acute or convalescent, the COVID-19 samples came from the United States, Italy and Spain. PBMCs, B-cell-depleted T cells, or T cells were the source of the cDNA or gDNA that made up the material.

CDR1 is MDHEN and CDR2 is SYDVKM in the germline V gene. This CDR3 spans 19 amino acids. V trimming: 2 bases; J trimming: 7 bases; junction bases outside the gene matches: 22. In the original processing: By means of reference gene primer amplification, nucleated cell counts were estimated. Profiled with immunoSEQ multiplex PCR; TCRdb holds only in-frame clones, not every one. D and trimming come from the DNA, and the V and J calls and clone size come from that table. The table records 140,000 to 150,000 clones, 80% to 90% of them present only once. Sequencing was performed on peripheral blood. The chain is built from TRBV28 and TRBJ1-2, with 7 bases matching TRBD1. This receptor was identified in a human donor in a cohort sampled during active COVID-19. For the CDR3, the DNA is TGTGCCAGCAGTTTAAGGAATCAGATGTGGTGGAGGGGGCCTGTTGGCTACACCTTC. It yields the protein CASSLRNQMWWRGPVGYTF.